The T cell receptor (beta chain) described here comes from a study of metastatic and nonmetastatic thyroid tumors. All patients were treatment-naive before thyroid surgery. TCRdb called clones again from the PCR reads with MiXCR. The top ten clones hold 29% of a sample with some 20,000 clones, around 34% of them seen once. V trimming: 1 base; J trimming: 3 bases; junction bases outside the gene matches: 7. Germline V lookup: CDR1 SGDLS, CDR2 YYNGEE. This CDR3 has 15 residues. The TCR comes from a female donor with papillary thyroid cancer or a benign thyroid nodule (not recorded which). Some clones in this sample may be carry-over from other donors' samples. Specimen: tumor tissue. The V gene is TRBV9, the J gene TRBJ2-7; 7 nucleotides agree with TRBD2. CDR3 residues: CASSVRTSGGYEQYF. The CDR3 nucleotides read TGTGCCAGCAGCGTACGGACTAGTGGGGGCTACGAGCAGTACTTC.